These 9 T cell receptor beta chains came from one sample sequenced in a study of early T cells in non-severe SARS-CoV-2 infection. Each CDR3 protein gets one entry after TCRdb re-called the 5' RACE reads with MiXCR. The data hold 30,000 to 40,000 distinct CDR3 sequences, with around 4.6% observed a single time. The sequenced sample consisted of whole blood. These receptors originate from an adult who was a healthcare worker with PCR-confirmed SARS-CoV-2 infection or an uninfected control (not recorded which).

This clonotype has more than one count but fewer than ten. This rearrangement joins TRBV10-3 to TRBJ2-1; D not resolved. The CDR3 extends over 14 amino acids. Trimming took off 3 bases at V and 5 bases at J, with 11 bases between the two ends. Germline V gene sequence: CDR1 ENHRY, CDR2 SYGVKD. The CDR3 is CAISDTIENNEQFF. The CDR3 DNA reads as TGTGCCATCAGTGATACCATCGAGAACAATGAGCAGTTCTTC.

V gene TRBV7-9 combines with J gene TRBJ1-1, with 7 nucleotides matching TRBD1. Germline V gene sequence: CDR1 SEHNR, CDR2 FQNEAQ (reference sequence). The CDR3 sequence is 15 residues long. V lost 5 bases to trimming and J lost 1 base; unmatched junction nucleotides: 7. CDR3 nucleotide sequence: TGTGCCAGCAGCCCCAGGGACAGTCGGAACACTGAAGCTTTCTTT. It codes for CASSPRDSRNTEAFF. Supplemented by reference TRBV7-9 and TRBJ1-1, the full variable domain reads DTGVSQNPRHKITKRGQNVTFRCDPISEHNRLYWYRQTLGQGPEFLTYFQNEAQLEKSRLLSDRFSAERPKGSFSTLEIQRTEQGDSAMYLCASSPRDSRNTEAFFGQGTRLTVV.

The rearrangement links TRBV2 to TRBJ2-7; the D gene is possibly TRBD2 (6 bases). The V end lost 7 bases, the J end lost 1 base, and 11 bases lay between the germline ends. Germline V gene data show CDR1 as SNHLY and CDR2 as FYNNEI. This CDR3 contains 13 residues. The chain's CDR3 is CASNRLVSYEQYF. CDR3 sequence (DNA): TGTGCCAGCAACCGACTAGTTTCCTACGAGCAGTACTTC.

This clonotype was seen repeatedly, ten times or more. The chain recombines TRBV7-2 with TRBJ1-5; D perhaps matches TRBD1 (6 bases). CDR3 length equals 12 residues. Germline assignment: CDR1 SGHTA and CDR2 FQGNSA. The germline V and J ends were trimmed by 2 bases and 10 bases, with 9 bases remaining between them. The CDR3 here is CASSLQGNPQHF. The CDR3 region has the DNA TGTGCCAGCAGCTTACAGGGGAATCCCCAGCATTTT. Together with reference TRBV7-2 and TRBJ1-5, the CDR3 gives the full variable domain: GAGVSQSPSNKVTEKGKDVELRCDPISGHTALYWYRQSLGQGLEFLIYFQGNSAPDKSGLPSDRFSAERTGGSVSTLTIQRTQQEDSAVYLCASSLQGNPQHFGDGTRLSIL.

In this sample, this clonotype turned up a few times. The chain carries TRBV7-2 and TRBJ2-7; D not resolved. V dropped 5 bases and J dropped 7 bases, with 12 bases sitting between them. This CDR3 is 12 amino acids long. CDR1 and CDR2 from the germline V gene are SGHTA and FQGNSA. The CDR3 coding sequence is TGTGCCAGCAGCCCGGGCATCTTAGAGCAGTACTTC. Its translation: CASSPGILEQYF.

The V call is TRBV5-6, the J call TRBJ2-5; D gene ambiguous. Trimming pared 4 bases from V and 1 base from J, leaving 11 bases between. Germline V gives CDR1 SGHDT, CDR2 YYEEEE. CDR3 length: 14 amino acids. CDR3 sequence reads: CASSLAEFQETQYF. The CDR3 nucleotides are TGTGCCAGCAGCCTTGCCGAGTTCCAAGAGACCCAGTACTTC.

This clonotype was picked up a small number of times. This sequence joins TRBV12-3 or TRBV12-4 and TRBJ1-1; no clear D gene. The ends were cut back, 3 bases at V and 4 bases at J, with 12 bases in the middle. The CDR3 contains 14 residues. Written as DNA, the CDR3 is TGTGCCAGCAGTTTCGGGTGGTCCGCCACTGAAGCTTTCTTT. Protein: CASSFGWSATEAFF.

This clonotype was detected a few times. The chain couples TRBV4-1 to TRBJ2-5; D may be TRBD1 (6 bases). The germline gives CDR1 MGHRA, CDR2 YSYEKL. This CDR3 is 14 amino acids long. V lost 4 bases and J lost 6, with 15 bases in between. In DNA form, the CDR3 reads TGCGCCAGCAGCCCCGGTGGTCAGGGGAAGACCCAGTACTTC. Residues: CASSPGGQGKTQYF.

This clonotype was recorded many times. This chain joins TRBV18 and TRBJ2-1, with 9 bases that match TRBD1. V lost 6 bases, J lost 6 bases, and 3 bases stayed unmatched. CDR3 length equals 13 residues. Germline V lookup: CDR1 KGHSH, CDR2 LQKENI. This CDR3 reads CASSRDRVNEQFF. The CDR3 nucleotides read TGTGCCAGCTCCCGGGACAGGGTCAATGAGCAGTTCTTC. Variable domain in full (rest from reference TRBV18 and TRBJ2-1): NAGVMQNPRHLVRRRGQEARLRCSPMKGHSHVYWYRQLPEEGLKFMVYLQKENIIDESGMPKERFSAEFPKEGPSILRIQQVVRGDSAAYFCASSRDRVNEQFFGPGTRLTVL.